This T cell receptor beta chain is from a study of Graves' ophthalmopathy and Graves' hyperthyroidism. Amplification of the TCR beta CDR3 regions used RNA transcripts (as template). In the first round, RT-PCR was carried out with HTBI primers, and a multiplex PCR formed the second round. TCRdb fed the multiplex PCR reads into MiXCR, producing one record per CDR3 protein. The sample lists about 620,000 distinct CDR3 sequences; around a fifth were seen once. On this clonotype: Its antigen is not known.

Study-wide results and limits: Most expanded clonotypes from thyroid (those above 0.001 frequency) were also found in blood. The model predicted ophthalmopathy progression with 60% to 71% sensitivity and around 72% specificity.

Stable hyperthyroidism referred to disease that showed no ophthalmopathy within 18 months of follow-up. Other autoimmune diseases, uncontrolled infections, pregnancy or lactation ruled patients out of participation. Germline CDR1 and CDR2: MDHEN and SYDVKM. Trimming shortened V by 6 bases and J by 6 bases, and 14 bases separated the two germline ends. The CDR3 spans 13 residues. The chain employs TRBV28 and TRBJ1-1; TRBD1 might be the D (6 bases). This clonotype was obtained from a woman aged 18-35 years with stable Graves' hyperthyroidism. Some clones in this sample may be carry-over from other donors' samples. Sequenced input: peripheral blood. CDR3 nucleotide sequence: TGTGCCAGCAGCAAACAGGGTTGGCCTGAAGCTTTCTTT. As protein: CASSKQGWPEAFF.